This passage covers 6 T cell receptor beta chains from one sample sequenced in a study of blood T cell repertoires in COVID-19. Clones were read by immunoSEQ multiplex PCR, and TCRdb kept only the in-frame ones, dropping some. The repertoire holds about 350,000 clones, with 88% as singletons. Source material: PBMCs or T cells enriched from blood (not recorded which). Source of these receptors: a woman under 40 who had been exposed to COVID-19.

V is TRBV24-1 and J is TRBJ1-5; the D is unclear. CDR1 is KGHDR and CDR2 is SFDVKD in the germline V gene. CDR3 length: 14 amino acids. Trimming left V 4 bases short and J 0 bases short, with 6 bases between. The CDR3: CATSESNSNQPQHF. CDR3 in DNA: TGTGCCACCAGTGAGTCTAATAGCAATCAGCCCCAGCATTTT.

The rearrangement joins TRBV9 to TRBJ1-1; D is unclear. The CDR3 is made up of 14 amino acids. The germline V gene encodes CDR1 SGDLS and CDR2 YYNGEE. Deletions cut 4 bases from V and 6 bases from J, with 16 bases between. The CDR3 reads CASSPTDRRAEAFF. The CDR3 DNA follows: TGTGCCAGCAGCCCCACGGACCGGCGGGCTGAAGCTTTCTTT.

The chain has TRBV27 and TRBJ1-3; D is uncertain. The CDR3 has 15 amino acids. Germline values: CDR1 MNHEY, CDR2 SMNVEV (reference sequence). The V end lost 1 base, the J end lost 4 bases, and 11 bases lay between the germline ends. CDR3 loop: CASSLFAGYGNTIYF. CDR3 nucleotides: TGTGCCAGCAGTTTATTCGCGGGGTACGGAAACACCATATATTTT.

The genes are TRBV5-4 and TRBJ1-6, with D perhaps matching TRBD1 (5 bases). The V gene's germline CDR1 is SGHNT and CDR2 YYREEE (reference sequence). There are 15 residues in the CDR3. V lost 5 bases to trimming and J lost 2 bases, with 11 bases between them. CDR3 coding DNA: TGTGCCAGCAGTTCGGGGGGGGCCTATAATTCACCCCTCCACTTT. Encoded protein: CASSSGGAYNSPLHF.

This clone was picked up a small number of times. The V and J genes are TRBV5-1 and TRBJ2-3; TRBD2 agrees at 9 bases. After removal of 0 bases from V and 3 bases from J, the junction contained 5 bases not matched to a gene. The CDR3 extends over 16 amino acids. Per germline, CDR1 SGHRS and CDR2 YFSETQ. The CDR3 loop is CASSLGLAGLTDTQYF. CDR3 in DNA: TGCGCCAGCAGCTTGGGGCTAGCGGGACTAACAGATACGCAGTATTTT.

The gene calls are TRBV6-6 and TRBJ2-7; 7 nucleotides line up with TRBD1. The CDR3 spans 16 residues. Looked up from germline, CDR1 is MNHNY and CDR2 is SVGAGI (reference sequence). Trimming removed 0 bases from V and 3 bases from J; junction bases left unmatched: 8. The CDR3 DNA sequence: TGTGCCAGCAGTTACTCCCCCGACAGGGTAGGCTACGAGCAGTACTTC. It translates to CASSYSPDRVGYEQYF.